These 21 T cell receptor beta chains originate from one sample sequenced in a study of CD8 T cell repertoires and HIV-1 epitope variants. Antigens for these TCRs are unknown. Method: immunoSEQ multiplex PCR; TCRdb's copy keeps in-frame clones and lacks some. Of several thousand clones detected, about 61% appear once; the ten largest clones hold less than 45%. Specimen: cultured CD8+ T cells derived from PBMCs. These receptors all stem from a male donor with HIV.

The sample holds a few counts of this clone. The chain couples TRBV5-6 to TRBJ1-5; TRBD1 aligns across 8 bases. J was trimmed by 6 bases and V by 4 bases; bases with no gene match: 9. Germline assignment: CDR1 SGHDT and CDR2 YYEEEE. CDR3 length equals 15 residues. Written as DNA, the CDR3 is TGTGCCAGCAGCCCAGGGACAGGCCCCGTTCAGCCCCAGCATTTT. It codes for CASSPGTGPVQPQHF.

This clone turned up a few times. J is TRBJ2-7 and V is TRBV4-2; TRBD2 matches at 7 bases. Unmatched junction bases numbered 8, after V lost 5 bases and J lost 4 bases. Germline V lookup: CDR1 LGHNA, CDR2 YNFKEQ. CDR3 length: 14 amino acids. Here the CDR3 reads CASSIGLAEYEQYF. DNA for the CDR3: TGTGCCAGCAGCATTGGGCTAGCGGAGTACGAGCAGTACTTC.

This clone occurred a few times. The chain carries TRBV28 and TRBJ2-5; 10 positions agree with TRBD1. The germline V gene encodes CDR1 MDHEN and CDR2 SYDVKM. CDR3 length equals 14 residues. V was pared by 4 bases and J by 5 bases, with 4 bases of the junction left unmatched. Here the CDR3 DNA reads TGTGCCAGCAGTTCGGACAGGGGGGAGGAGACCCAGTACTTC. Translated: CASSSDRGEETQYF.

The chain employs TRBV4-1 and TRBJ2-5, with TRBD2 as a possible D gene (5 bases). Germline V gene sequence: CDR1 MGHRA, CDR2 YSYEKL. The CDR3 length is 15 residues. V shed 0 bases and J shed 5 bases, with 13 bases lying between them. The CDR3 loop reads CASSQDRDPGETQYF. CDR3 DNA: TGCGCCAGCAGCCAAGATCGAGACCCGGGGGAGACCCAGTACTTC.

In this sample, this clone turned up once. V gene TRBV28 combines with J gene TRBJ1-4, with TRBD1 identical over 9 bases. The CDR3 sequence is 16 residues long. Germline loops: CDR1 MDHEN, CDR2 SYDVKM. V lost 1 base, J lost 8 bases, and 8 bases stayed unmatched. The CDR3 DNA reads as TGTGCCAGCAGTTTATCTGCGACAGGGGGAAGAGAAAAACTGTTTTTT. Its protein product is CASSLSATGGREKLFF.

V is TRBV5-1 and J is TRBJ2-5; 11 bases align to TRBD2. V dropped 0 bases and J dropped 2; count of bases not matched to a gene: 3. Germline V CDR1 and CDR2: SGHRS, YFSETQ. This CDR3 comprises 16 residues. In nucleotides, the CDR3 is TGCGCCAGCAGCTTGGGGGGACTAGCGGTACAAGAGACCCAGTACTTC. It yields the protein CASSLGGLAVQETQYF. Full variable domain (missing parts from reference TRBV5-1 and TRBJ2-5): KAGVTQTPRYLIKTRGQQVTLSCSPISGHRSVSWYQQTPGQGLQFLFEYFSETQRNKGNFPGRFSGRQFSNSRSEMNVSTLELGDSALYLCASSLGGLAVQETQYFGPGTRLLVL.

This sequence joins TRBV28 and TRBJ2-7, with D possibly TRBD1 on 6 matching bases. Germline V CDR1 and CDR2: MDHEN, SYDVKM. The CDR3 length is 15 residues. Trimming pared 4 bases from V and 4 bases from J, leaving 17 bases between. As DNA, the CDR3 is TGTGCCAGCAGTTCTGTAGGGGGTAGACTTTACGAGCAGTACTTC. As protein: CASSSVGGRLYEQYF. The whole variable domain, filled in from reference TRBV28 and TRBJ2-7, reads DVKVTQSSRYLVKRTGEKVFLECVQDMDHENMFWYRQDPGLGLRLIYFSYDVKMKEKGDIPEGYSVSREKKERFSLILESASTNQTSMYLCASSSVGGRLYEQYFGPGTRLTVT.

This clone showed up just a few times. The chain joins TRBV4-2 to TRBJ2-7; 8 positions match TRBD1. Germline CDR1 is LGHNA and CDR2 is YNFKEQ. This CDR3 spans 18 amino acids. Trimming cost V 4 bases and J 4 bases; bases outside gene matches: 18. In DNA form, the CDR3 reads TGTGCCAGCAGCCTAGCGGCCAGGGGGCGAATCGAGGTGTACGAGCAGTACTTC. It codes for CASSLAARGRIEVYEQYF.

V gene TRBV5-6 combines with J gene TRBJ1-2; D remains unclear. Germline lookup yields CDR1 SGHDT and CDR2 YYEEEE. V was clipped by 0 bases and J by 4 bases, with 7 bases between them. The CDR3 extends over 13 amino acids. DNA of the CDR3: TGTGCCAGCAGCTTGGAGCCCCGCTATGGCTACACCTTC. It yields the protein CASSLEPRYGYTF.

This clone was observed a handful of times. The chain uses TRBV28 and TRBJ1-1; D unclear. The germline V gene encodes CDR1 MDHEN and CDR2 SYDVKM. The length of the CDR3 is 13 residues. V dropped 5 bases and J dropped 1 base, with 8 bases sitting between them. Here the CDR3 reads CASSNPTNTEAFF. The CDR3 DNA reads TGTGCCAGCAGTAATCCAACGAACACTGAAGCTTTCTTT.

Only a few counts were recorded for this clone. Germline is not matched at one junction end, which may reflect a read error. The rearrangement joins TRBV7-7 to TRBJ2-2; the match to TRBD1 covers 8 bases. Germline loops: CDR1 SSHAT, CDR2 FNYEAQ (reference sequence). The CDR3 totals 15 residues. The CDR3 spells CASSSTGVNTGELFF. The CDR3 nucleotides read TGTGCTAGCAGCTCGACAGGGGTGAACACCGGGGAGCTGTTTTTT.

The chain recombines TRBV21-1 with TRBJ2-7; TRBD2, the D gene given by the table, was not confirmed from the DNA. TRBV21-1 is shown as a pseudogene. This CDR3 spans 16 amino acids. The CDR3 reads CASSKLSQRETHEQYF. CDR3 nucleotide sequence: TGTGCCAGCAGCAAGTTGTCCCAGCGGGAGACCCACGAGCAGTACTTC.

The chain uses TRBV19 and TRBJ1-1; TRBD1 is a possible D gene (5 bases). The V gene lost 5 bases and the J gene lost 4 bases, with 14 bases spanning the gap. Germline lookup yields CDR1 LNHDA and CDR2 SQIVND (reference sequence). This CDR3 has 14 amino acids. The CDR3 sequence is CASSSGIRGTEAFF. The CDR3 bases are TGTGCCAGTAGTTCGGGGATAAGGGGCACTGAAGCTTTCTTT.

The CDR3, as DNA: TGTGCCAGCAGTTTAACTATGCAGGGGGTTACAGATACGCAGTATTTT. This gives the protein CASSLTMQGVTDTQYF. The chain is built from TRBV28 and TRBJ2-3; 7 bases fit TRBD1. The ends lost 2 bases at V and 3 bases at J; junction bases unmatched: 8. The CDR3 runs to 16 residues. The germline V gene encodes CDR1 MDHEN and CDR2 SYDVKM.

The V gene is TRBV9, the J gene TRBJ1-1; the D is unclear. The CDR3 extends over 14 amino acids. Germline assignment: CDR1 SGDLS and CDR2 YYNGEE. With 4 bases removed from V and 1 base from J, the gap between germline ends came to 11 bases. CDR3: CASSPKDGNTEAFF. Written as DNA, the CDR3 is TGTGCCAGCAGCCCTAAGGACGGGAACACTGAAGCTTTCTTT.

The chain uses TRBV4-3 and TRBJ2-7; either TRBD1 or TRBD2 may supply D (6 bases each). The CDR3 has 14 residues. Trimming removed 4 bases at V and 5 bases at J, with 15 bases between. Per germline, CDR1 LGHNA and CDR2 YSLEER. This CDR3 is CASSRGGLADEQYF. CDR3 coding DNA: TGCGCCAGCAGCCGAGGGGGGCTAGCTGACGAGCAGTACTTC.

The V gene is TRBV2, the J gene TRBJ1-1, with TRBD1 identical over 7 bases. The CDR3 is 14 amino acids. Germline V gene lookup returns CDR1 SNHLY and CDR2 FYNNEI. V lost 3 bases and J lost 2; bases outside the gene matches: 3. The CDR3 here is CASSEGQLNTEAFF. CDR3 nucleotide sequence: TGTGCCAGCAGTGAGGGACAGCTAAACACTGAAGCTTTCTTT.

The rearrangement joins TRBV7-8 to TRBJ2-5; TRBD1 might be the D (5 bases). The V end was cut by 5 bases, the J end by 1 base, with 11 bases between. Germline CDR1 reads SGHVS; CDR2 reads FQNEAQ. The CDR3 has 14 residues. The CDR3 bases are TGTGCCAGCAGCGACGGACAACCCCAAGAGACCCAGTACTTC. Protein sequence: CASSDGQPQETQYF.

This sequence joins TRBV7-2 and TRBJ1-2; 9 bases map to TRBD1. J gave up 5 bases and V 1 base, and 2 bases lay outside the gene matches. The CDR3 is made up of 14 amino acids. Germline-derived CDR1 and CDR2 are SGHTA and FQGNSA. CDR3 in DNA: TGTGCCAGCAGCTTAGTTGGACAGGGGTATGGCTACACCTTC. It encodes CASSLVGQGYGYTF.

The rearrangement links TRBV7-9 to TRBJ1-4; D call uncertain. Trimming cost V 2 bases and J 8 bases, with 15 bases left between them. CDR3 length equals 15 residues. The germline V gene encodes CDR1 SEHNR and CDR2 FQNEAQ (reference sequence). CDR3 sequence (DNA): TGTGCCAGCAGCTTATATGGGCCGGTCGGAGAAAAACTGTTTTTT. This codes for CASSLYGPVGEKLFF. The full variable domain, its missing parts supplied by reference TRBV7-9 and TRBJ1-4, is DTGVSQNPRHKITKRGQNVTFRCDPISEHNRLYWYRQTLGQGPEFLTYFQNEAQLEKSRLLSDRFSAERPKGSFSTLEIQRTEQGDSAMYLCASSLYGPVGEKLFFGSGTQLSVL.

The chain couples TRBV27 to TRBJ1-1; the D gene is possibly TRBD1 (5 bases). Between the trimmed V and J ends, which lost 6 bases and 2 bases, there was a span of 10 bases. Germline assignment: CDR1 MNHEY and CDR2 SMNVEV (reference sequence). The CDR3 has 13 amino acids. The CDR3 region has the DNA TGTGCCAGCAGCATAGGGGTCAACACTGAAGCTTTCTTT. Its protein is CASSIGVNTEAFF.